What follows is one T cell receptor (beta chain) and its context. Its antigen remains unidentified. The germline gene is not matched at one end of the junction; a read error may be the cause. The sample's treatment or condition label, in plain terms: in vitro stimulation with specific CMV peptide epitopes to enrich CMV-specific T cells. Sequencing took place on an Illumina HiSeq 1500. Clones were called with MiXCR by TCRdb after fastp trimmed the public reads at Q25, and only in-frame beta chains were retained. CDR3 protein sequences are deduplicated, and each keeps its most common genes and DNA. Counted in this sample were around 900,000 distinct CDR3 sequences; around 32% of them appeared once. 13% of the sample goes to the ten largest clones. The germline V gene yields MNHEY for CDR1 and SVGAGI for CDR2. There are 14 amino acids in the CDR3, from cysteine to phenylalanine inclusive. Here the CDR3 DNA is all that survives: 42 bases in frame from base 1.

The data are from a study of T cell repertoires in cytomegalovirus infection (dated by TCRdb to the late 2010s). About the full investigation: Peptide stimulations targeted recently identified HLA-C-restricted CMV epitopes, whose presentation resists viral immunomodulation, together with well-studied HLA-B-restricted epitopes. Because public TCR beta signatures pointed to carriage of CMV infection together with the matching HLA type, the HLA type of each donor mattered for the analysis. Overall results and qualifications from the work: In the ex vivo response, HLA-C-restricted CMV-specific TCR beta clonotypes were dominant, and in two of eight donors the single most frequent clonotype came from this HLA-C-restricted group. Carriers of CMV infection plus the relevant HLA type were discriminated by the cumulative frequency of public TCR beta family members in the study cohort and in an independent roughly 370-donor cohort.

The starting material was cultured CD8+ T cells from PBMCs, obtained from culture after CMV antigen stimulation. The chain uses TRBV6-5 and TRBJ2-1, and TRBD1 aligns with 7 junction nucleotides. The source is a human donor in good health (CMV status not recorded). Some clones in this sample may be carry-over from other donors' samples. CDR3 protein: CVSRTRDSYNEQFF. Read as DNA, the sequence is TGTGTCAGCAGGACCCGGGACAGTTACAATGAGCAGTTCTTC.